This TCR beta chain was documented in a study of early T cells in non-severe SARS-CoV-2 infection. In the study overall: With bulk RNA from unsorted whole blood as input, sequencing yielded unpaired chains.

In this sample, this clonotype turned up a few times. No antigen is known for it. CDR3 length: 15 amino acids. J was trimmed by 5 bases and V by 6 bases; bases with no gene match: 6. Germline V gene data show CDR1 as WNHNN and CDR2 as SYGVQD (reference sequence). Researchers tagged individual cDNA molecules with unique molecular identifiers. In TCRdb, the 5' RACE reads were re-called with MiXCR into one record per CDR3 protein. The sample records about 79,000 distinct CDR3 sequences, roughly 13% being singletons. Study observations and caveats: Comparison of clonotypes with VDJdb favored anti-spike CD8 responses while missing private and CD4 specificities.

The chain is built from TRBV10-1 and TRBJ2-3; TRBD1 matches at 12 bases. The TCR comes from an adult who was a healthcare worker with PCR-confirmed SARS-CoV-2 infection or an uninfected control (not recorded which). Sample: whole blood. In DNA form, the CDR3 reads TGCGCCAGCAGACCGGGACAGGGGGCTGGAGATACGCAGTATTTT. Protein product: CASRPGQGAGDTQYF.